The source of this T cell receptor beta chain is a study of T-cell memory formation after mild COVID-19. About the study: Among the donors, TCR clusters were largely specific to each donor. Study results and limitations: A second wave of clones peaked on day 37, and their SARS-CoV-2 specificity went unconfirmed. Largely, contracting CD4+ clones fell within CM and EM, and contracting CD8+ clones within EMRA.

A remark on this clonotype: Its antigen remains unknown.

TCRdb reprocessed the 5' RACE reads with MiXCR, giving one entry per CDR3 protein. This sample has 250,000 or so distinct CDR3 sequences, with roughly 18% found just once. Germline lookup yields CDR1 MNHEY and CDR2 SVGAGI. This CDR3 is 15 amino acids long. Trimming shortened V by 2 bases and J by 5 bases, and 12 bases separated the two germline ends. Sequencing was performed on PBMCs or a T cell subset sorted from them (not recorded which). The receptor comes from a man younger than 30 who had mild COVID-19 (a few samples of this study predate the infection). Cell type and time point are not known. V is TRBV6-5 and J is TRBJ2-2, with D possibly called TRBD1 or TRBD2 (6 bases each). CDR3 protein: CASSYRGAGTGELFF. The CDR3, as DNA: TGTGCCAGCAGTTACAGGGGGGCGGGGACCGGGGAGCTGTTTTTT.